This TCR beta chain appears in the sequencing data of a study of T cell responses to AZD1222 COVID-19 vaccine. Germline assignment: CDR1 MNHNY and CDR2 SVGAGI (reference sequence). This CDR3 has 14 amino acids. Trimming stripped 6 bases from V and 0 bases from J, with 9 bases between. A remark on this clone: Antigen unknown.

TCRdb keeps only in-frame clones here, not all; method: immunoSEQ multiplex PCR. Here the sample spans roughly 130,000 clones, more than 80% being singletons. Study outcomes and limitations: Repertoires were obtained solely post-peak T cell response.

The sequence was collected from an adult who received the MenACWY meningococcal vaccine as a control. Here the sequenced sample was peripheral blood, taken 28 days after the second dose of the MenACWY control vaccine. The chain has TRBV6-6 and TRBJ1-5; D is uncertain. CDR3 sequence reads: CASRFIPSNQPQHF. The CDR3 DNA reads as TGTGCCAGCAGGTTCATTCCTAGCAATCAGCCCCAGCATTTT.